This record covers a single T cell receptor beta chain. Its antigen remains unidentified. This specimen includes other DNA sequences encoding the same CDR3. The source of the sample is a study of shared clonotypes between healthy human individuals. CDR1 is SGHRS, CDR2 YFSETQ, per germline. J lost 3 bases, V lost 0 bases, and 2 bases had no gene match. This CDR3 has 14 residues. Negatively enriched CD4+ T cells were divided by CD45RA into naive and memory. Profiling relied on immunoSEQ multiplex PCR, and the TCRdb table lists in-frame clones only, not all of them. The sample yields just over 2,000,000 clones, roughly 94% seen once. Regarding the study as a whole: Memory subsets had estimated richness that was generally smaller than that of naive subsets. Collection of samples was limited to blood; tissue repertoires likely differ.

The V call is TRBV5-1, the J call TRBJ2-7, with 8 bases that match TRBD1. Sequenced input: naive CD4+ T cells sorted from blood. As to subset: CD45RA+ positively selected. The TCR originated in a young man in good health. CDR3 nucleotides: TGCGCCAGCAGCTTGGCAGGGGGCAACTACGAGCAGTACTTC. Its translation: CASSLAGGNYEQYF.